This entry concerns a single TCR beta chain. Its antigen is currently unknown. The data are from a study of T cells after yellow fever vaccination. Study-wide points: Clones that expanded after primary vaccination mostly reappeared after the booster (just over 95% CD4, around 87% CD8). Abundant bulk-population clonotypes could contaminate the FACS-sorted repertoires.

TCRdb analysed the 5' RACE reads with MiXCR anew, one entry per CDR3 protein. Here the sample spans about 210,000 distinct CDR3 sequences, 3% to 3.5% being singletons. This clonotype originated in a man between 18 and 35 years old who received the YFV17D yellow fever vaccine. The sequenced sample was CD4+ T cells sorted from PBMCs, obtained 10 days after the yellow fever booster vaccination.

In DNA, the CDR3 is TGTGCCAGCAGCTGGGGAGACAGGGTATACACCTTC. This translates into CASSWGDRVYTF. The V gene is TRBV5-4, the J gene TRBJ1-2, with TRBD1 matching over 7 bases. V lost 3 bases, J lost 11 bases, and 7 bases stayed unmatched. The CDR3 loop spans 12 amino acids. CDR1 is SGHNT and CDR2 is YYREEE in the germline V gene (reference sequence).